This TCR gamma chain is from a study of intestinal T cells in coeliac disease (TCRdb year 2020). With respect to the entire study: In the TRG cohort, the mean age of coeliac patients was about 15 years compared with almost 55 years for controls, so the coeliac patients were much younger than the controls. The TCR-delta (TRD) cohort included duodenal biopsies from ten or so coeliac disease patients and ten or so non-coeliac controls. A second, larger TCR-gamma (TRG) cohort comprised duodenal biopsies from more than 30 coeliac disease patients and roughly 20 non-coeliac controls.

From its cysteine to its phenylalanine, the CDR3 spans 11 amino acids. Only the CDR3 DNA is retained, 33 bases long and in frame from the first base. The V end gives up 8 bases and the J end 7 bases, leaving 6 bases in the junction not matched to a gene. Library construction relied on multiplex PCR. Sequencer: Ion Torrent PGM. TRG repertoires were amplified from 200 ng of biopsy DNA with the LymphoTrack kit, in which Illumina adapters are carried by the primers. TRG amplicons were purified using AMPure XP beads, were quantified on a 2100 Bioanalyzer, and were pooled equimolarly. An Ion PGM instrument was used to sequence the TRG libraries. The authors' analysis ran thus. Using FastX, any read was removed if more than 10% of its nucleotides had quality scores below the third quartile calculated per patient. Alignment of reads was performed with IMGT/HighV-QUEST so that V, D and J genes were assigned, CDR3 regions were identified and functionality was assessed. Sequences were converted to amino acids, and every sequence predicted to be non-functional was removed. The CDR3s were broken into kmers both with and without positional annotation, PCA was run on the kmer frequencies, and the samples were clustered using every one of the 1023 combinations of PCs 1-10. Classification was validated by leave-one-out cross-validation, in which parameters were re-optimised on the remaining samples each time. Using the vegan R package, Shannon diversity was calculated from repeated random subsamples whose size matched the lowest read count. With CATT, TCRdb called clones again from the public reads; duplicate DNA rows were later joined. The V and J calls reflect TCRdb's pipeline rather than the authors' work. Present in this sample are 970 or so gamma-chain clones, 40% to 55% of which were seen just once. Approximately 16% of the sample rests with the top ten.

Genomic DNA was extracted with the QIAamp DNA FFPE tissue kit from ten 5-um FFPE scrolls per case. Fully anonymised formalin-fixed paraffin-embedded duodenal biopsies surplus to diagnostic needs were used to test TCR repertoire-based classification of coeliac disease. Relative to its sample, this clone is large (0.1 to 1%). The antigen this receptor binds is unknown. The sample holds no much larger clone one base away, and base qualities are not on file. The paper as a whole reports these results and caveats: Of roughly 54 biopsies, around 51 (94.4%) were correctly classified by TRG clustering, and a leave-one-out accuracy of about 90% was reported. Coeliac and control groups differed significantly in age, although an age-split analysis did not yield significant classification. In training, clustering based on TRD kmers put every one of the 22 biopsies in the right class, and the leave-one-out accuracy was reported as 91%. FFPE-derived DNA was found to be relatively degraded, and loss of a proportion of TCR sequences in each sample was likely caused by this degradation. Repeated CDR3 amino acid sequences could not be distinguished from PCR duplicates.

The rearranged chain carries TRGV10 and TRGJ1 or TRGJ2. TRGV10 counts as an open reading frame of uncertain function. This clonotype was obtained from a human donor with celiac disease. The source material was a duodenal biopsy. The CDR3 is CAAWEKYKKLF. DNA sequence: TGTGCTGCGTGGGAGAAATATAAGAAACTCTTT.